This TCR beta chain was sequenced in a study of T cells in Graves' hyperthyroidism and ophthalmopathy. This clonotype has a count of ten or more. Its antigen is not identified. Study observations and caveats: Separating ophthalmopathy from stable hyperthyroidism was achieved by a 13 V-J model.

Amplified regions were TCR beta CDR3 sequences from RNA transcripts. The primer set for the first-round RT-PCR of the TCR CDR3 was HTBI. Each CDR3 protein gets one entry after TCRdb re-called the multiplex PCR reads with MiXCR. The profile shows about 420,000 distinct CDR3 sequences, 15% to 19% of them singletons. Germline V gene sequence: CDR1 LGHDT, CDR2 YNNKEL (reference sequence). The CDR3 spans 14 residues. The V end was cut by 2 bases, the J end by 6 bases, with 11 bases between. This sequence originates from a woman under 30 with Graves' hyperthyroidism. This chain joins TRBV3-1 and TRBJ2-4; D could derive from TRBD1 or TRBD2 (5 bases each). The sequenced sample consisted of blood. The CDR3 region is CASSQKTGTNIQYF. CDR3 bases: TGTGCCAGCAGCCAAAAAACCGGGACAAACATTCAGTACTTC.